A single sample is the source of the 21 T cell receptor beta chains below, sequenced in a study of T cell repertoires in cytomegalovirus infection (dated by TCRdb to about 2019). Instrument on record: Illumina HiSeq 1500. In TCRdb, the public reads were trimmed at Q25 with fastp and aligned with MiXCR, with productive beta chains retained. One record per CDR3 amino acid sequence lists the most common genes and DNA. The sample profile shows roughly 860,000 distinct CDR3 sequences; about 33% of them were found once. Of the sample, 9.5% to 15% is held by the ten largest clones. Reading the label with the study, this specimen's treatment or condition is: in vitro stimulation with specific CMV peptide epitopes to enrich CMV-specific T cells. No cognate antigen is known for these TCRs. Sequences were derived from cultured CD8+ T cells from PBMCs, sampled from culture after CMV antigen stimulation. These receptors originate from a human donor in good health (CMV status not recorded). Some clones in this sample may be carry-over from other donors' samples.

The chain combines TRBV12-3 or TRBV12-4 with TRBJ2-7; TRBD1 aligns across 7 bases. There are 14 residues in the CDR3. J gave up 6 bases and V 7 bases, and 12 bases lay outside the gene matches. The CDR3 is CASTWGGQVGEQYF. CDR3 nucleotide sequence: TGTGCCAGCACCTGGGGCGGACAGGTTGGCGAGCAGTACTTC.

CDR3 protein: CASSSVGTPDTEAFF. DNA of the CDR3: TGTGCCAGCAGCTCAGTCGGGACTCCGGACACTGAAGCTTTCTTT. This chain uses TRBV7-6 with TRBJ1-1; tentative D call: TRBD1 (5 bases). V was shortened by 4 bases and J by 3 bases, with 15 bases between the two germline ends. The V gene's germline CDR1 is SGHVS and CDR2 FNYEAQ. The CDR3 totals 15 residues.

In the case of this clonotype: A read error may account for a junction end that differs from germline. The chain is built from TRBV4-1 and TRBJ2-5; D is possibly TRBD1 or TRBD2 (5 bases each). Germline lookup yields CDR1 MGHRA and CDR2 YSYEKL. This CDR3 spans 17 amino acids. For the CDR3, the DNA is TGCGCCGGCAGCCAAGGCCCGGTCGGGGCGGACCAAGAGACCCAGTACTTC. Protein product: CAGSQGPVGADQETQYF.

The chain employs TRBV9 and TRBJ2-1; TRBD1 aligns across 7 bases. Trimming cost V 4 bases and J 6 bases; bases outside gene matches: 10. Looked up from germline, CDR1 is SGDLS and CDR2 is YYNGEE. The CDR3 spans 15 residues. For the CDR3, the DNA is TGTGCCAGCAGCCCAGGGGGTGGGGCGGGCAATGAGCAGTTCTTC. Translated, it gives CASSPGGGAGNEQFF.

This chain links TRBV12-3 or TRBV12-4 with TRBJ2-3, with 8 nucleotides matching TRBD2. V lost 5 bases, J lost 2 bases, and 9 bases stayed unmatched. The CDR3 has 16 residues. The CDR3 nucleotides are TGTGCCAGCAGTGCCGGGGCTAGCGGGCTCACAGATACGCAGTATTTT. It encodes CASSAGASGLTDTQYF.

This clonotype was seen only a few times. CDR3 in amino acids: CASSYRTGGREKLFF. CDR3 bases: TGTGCCAGCAGTTACCGGACAGGGGGAAGAGAAAAACTGTTTTTT. The chain joins TRBV6-6 to TRBJ1-4; 10 bases are shared with TRBD1. J gave up 8 bases and V 2 bases, and 5 bases lay outside the gene matches. Germline V gene lookup returns CDR1 MNHNY and CDR2 SVGAGI (reference sequence). The CDR3 covers 15 residues.

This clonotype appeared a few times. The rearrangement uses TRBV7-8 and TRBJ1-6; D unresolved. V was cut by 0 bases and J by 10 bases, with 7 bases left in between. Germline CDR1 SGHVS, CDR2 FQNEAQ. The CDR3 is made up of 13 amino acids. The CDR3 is CASSLAPTSPLHF. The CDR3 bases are TGTGCCAGCAGCTTAGCCCCTACATCACCCCTCCACTTT.

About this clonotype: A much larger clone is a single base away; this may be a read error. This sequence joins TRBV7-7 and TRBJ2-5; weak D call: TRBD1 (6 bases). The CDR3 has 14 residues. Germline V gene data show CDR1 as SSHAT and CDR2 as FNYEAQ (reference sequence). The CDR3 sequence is CASSAGQRQATQYF. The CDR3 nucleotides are TGTGCTAGCAGCGCCGGACAGCGTCAAGCGACCCAGTACTTC. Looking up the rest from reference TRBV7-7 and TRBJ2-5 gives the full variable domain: GAGVSQSPRYKVTKRGQDVTLRCDPISSHATLYWYQQALGQGPEFLTYFNYEAQPDKSGLPSDRFSAERPEGSISTLTIQRTEQRDSAMYRCASSAGQRQATQYFGPGTRLLVL.

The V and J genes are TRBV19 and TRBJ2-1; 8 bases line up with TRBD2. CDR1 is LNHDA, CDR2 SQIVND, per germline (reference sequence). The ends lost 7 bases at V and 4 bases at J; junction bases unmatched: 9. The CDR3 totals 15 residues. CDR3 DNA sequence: TGTGCCAGTATCGGGGGGGCCTCGGTTTACAATGAGCAGTTCTTC. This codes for CASIGGASVYNEQFF.

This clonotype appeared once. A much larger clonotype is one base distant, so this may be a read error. Here the CDR3 reads CASSLGEDRGHGYTF. In DNA, the CDR3 is TGTGCCAGCAGCTTAGGGGAGGACAGGGGACATGGCTACACCTTC. The chain recombines TRBV7-6 with TRBJ1-2; TRBD1 matches 9 bases. Germline V gene lookup returns CDR1 SGHVS and CDR2 FNYEAQ. This CDR3 has 15 amino acids. Trimming at V came to 1 base and at J to 6 bases, leaving 6 bases not matched to a gene.

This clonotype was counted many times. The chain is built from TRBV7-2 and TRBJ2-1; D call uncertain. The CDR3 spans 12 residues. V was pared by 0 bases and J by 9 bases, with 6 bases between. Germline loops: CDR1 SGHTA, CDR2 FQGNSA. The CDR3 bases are TGTGCCAGCAGCTTAGCGTACCCTGAGCAGTTCTTC. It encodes CASSLAYPEQFF. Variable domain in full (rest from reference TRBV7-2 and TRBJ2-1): GAGVSQSPSNKVTEKGKDVELRCDPISGHTALYWYRQSLGQGLEFLIYFQGNSAPDKSGLPSDRFSAERTGGSVSTLTIQRTQQEDSAVYLCASSLAYPEQFFGPGTRLTVL.

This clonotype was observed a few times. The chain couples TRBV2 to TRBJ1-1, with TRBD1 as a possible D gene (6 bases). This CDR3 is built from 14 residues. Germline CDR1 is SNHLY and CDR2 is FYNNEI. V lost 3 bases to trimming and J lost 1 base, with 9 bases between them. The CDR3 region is CASSEAQGNTEAFF. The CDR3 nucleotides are TGTGCCAGCAGTGAGGCACAGGGGAACACTGAAGCTTTCTTT. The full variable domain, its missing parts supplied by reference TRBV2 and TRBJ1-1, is EPEVTQTPSHQVTQMGQEVILRCVPISNHLYFYWYRQILGQKVEFLVSFYNNEISEKSEIFDDQFSVERPDGSNFTLKIRSTKLEDSAMYFCASSEAQGNTEAFFGQGTRLTVV.

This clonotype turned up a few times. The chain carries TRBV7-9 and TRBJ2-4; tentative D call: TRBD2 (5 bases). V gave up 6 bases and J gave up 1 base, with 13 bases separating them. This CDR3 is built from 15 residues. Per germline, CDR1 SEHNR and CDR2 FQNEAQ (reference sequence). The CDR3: CASSGLSGAKNIQYF. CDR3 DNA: TGTGCCAGCAGTGGACTGTCCGGGGCCAAAAACATTCAGTACTTC.

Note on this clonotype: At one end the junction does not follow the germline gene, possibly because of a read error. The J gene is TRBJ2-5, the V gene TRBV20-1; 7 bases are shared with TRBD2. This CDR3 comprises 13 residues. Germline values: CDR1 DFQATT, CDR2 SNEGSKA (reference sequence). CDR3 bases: TGCAGTGCCAGAGGACTAGGCGAGGGGACCCAGTACTTC. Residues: CSARGLGEGTQYF.

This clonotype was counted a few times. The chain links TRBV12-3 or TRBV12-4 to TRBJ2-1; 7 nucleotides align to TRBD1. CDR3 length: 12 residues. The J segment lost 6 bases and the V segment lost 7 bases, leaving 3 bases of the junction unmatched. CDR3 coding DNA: TGTGCCAGCAACGACAGGGTCAATGAGCAGTTCTTC. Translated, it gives CASNDRVNEQFF.

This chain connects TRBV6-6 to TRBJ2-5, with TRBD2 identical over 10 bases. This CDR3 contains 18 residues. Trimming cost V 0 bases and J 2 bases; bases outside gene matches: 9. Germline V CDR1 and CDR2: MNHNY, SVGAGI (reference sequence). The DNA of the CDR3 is TGTGCCAGCAGTTACTCGGAGCGGGGGGGCCGGTCACAAGAGACCCAGTACTTC. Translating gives CASSYSERGGRSQETQYF.

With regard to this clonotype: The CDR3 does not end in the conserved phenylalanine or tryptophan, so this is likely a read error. CDR3 protein: CASSRQSLGTEAFI. The CDR3 DNA reads TGTGCCAGCAGCCGACAGTCTCTGGGAACTGAAGCTTTCATT. The V and J genes are TRBV7-6 and TRBJ1-1, with D possibly being TRBD1 (5 bases). Germline CDR1 SGHVS, CDR2 FNYEAQ. This CDR3 has 14 amino acids. The ends were cut back, 5 bases at V and 5 bases at J, with 15 bases in the middle.

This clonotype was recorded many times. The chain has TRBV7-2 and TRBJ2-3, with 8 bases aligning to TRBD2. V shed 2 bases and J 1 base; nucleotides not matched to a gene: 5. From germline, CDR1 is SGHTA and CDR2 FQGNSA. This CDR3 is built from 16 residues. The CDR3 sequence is CASSLSGSGGTDTQYF. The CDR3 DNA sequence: TGTGCCAGCAGCTTATCGGGTAGCGGGGGCACAGATACGCAGTATTTT.

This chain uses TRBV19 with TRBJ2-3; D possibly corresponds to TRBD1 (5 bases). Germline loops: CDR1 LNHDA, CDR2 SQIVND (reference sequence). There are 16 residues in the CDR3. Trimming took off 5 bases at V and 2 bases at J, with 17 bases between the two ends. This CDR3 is CASSLPPDRDTDTQYF. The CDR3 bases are TGTGCCAGTAGTCTCCCCCCCGACAGAGACACAGATACGCAGTATTTT.

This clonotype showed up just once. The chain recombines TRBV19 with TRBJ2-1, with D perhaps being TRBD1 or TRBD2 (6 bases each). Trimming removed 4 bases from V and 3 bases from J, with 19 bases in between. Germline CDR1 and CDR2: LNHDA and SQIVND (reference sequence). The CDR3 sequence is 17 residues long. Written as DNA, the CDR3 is TGTGCCAGTAGTACCAATCAGAGGGGGGCCCTCTACAATGAGCAGTTCTTC. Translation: CASSTNQRGALYNEQFF. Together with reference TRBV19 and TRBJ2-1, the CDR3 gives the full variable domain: DGGITQSPKYLFRKEGQNVTLSCEQNLNHDAMYWYRQDPGQGLRLIYYSQIVNDFQKGDIAEGYSVSREKKESFPLTVTSAQKNPTAFYLCASSTNQRGALYNEQFFGPGTRLTVL.

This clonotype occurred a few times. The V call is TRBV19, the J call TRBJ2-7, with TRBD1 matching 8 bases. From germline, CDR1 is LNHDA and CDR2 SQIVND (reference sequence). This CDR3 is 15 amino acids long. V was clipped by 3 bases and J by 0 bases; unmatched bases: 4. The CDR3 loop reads CASSMTGASSYEQYF. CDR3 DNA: TGTGCCAGTAGTATGACAGGGGCTAGCTCCTACGAGCAGTACTTC.